This TCR beta chain was documented in a study of T cells in localized non-small cell lung cancer. Study findings and constraints: Prolonged overall survival went with higher T cell density in the blood. Only one tumor region was sequenced, so heterogeneity remains possible. Among the tissues sampled, uninvolved adjacent lung had the highest T cell clonality, above tumor.

A remark on this clone: The antigen is undetermined.

Assay: immunoSEQ multiplex PCR; the TCRdb copy retains only in-frame clones and omits some. The data contain 100,000 to 150,000 clones, roughly 90% of them singletons. This CDR3 spans 15 amino acids. The germline gives CDR1 SNHLY, CDR2 FYNNEI. Trimming stripped 6 bases from V and 0 bases from J, with 15 bases between. This material consisted of peripheral blood, taken before any cancer treatment. This TCR was sampled from a female donor over 55 with stage I lung adenocarcinoma. This chain links TRBV2 with TRBJ2-7; tentative D call: TRBD1 (6 bases). CDR3 in DNA: TGTGCCAGCAGGACAGCTGACAGGCGCTCCTACGAGCAGTACTTC. This codes for CASRTADRRSYEQYF. The whole variable domain, remainder taken from reference TRBV2 and TRBJ2-7, is EPEVTQTPSHQVTQMGQEVILRCVPISNHLYFYWYRQILGQKVEFLVSFYNNEISEKSEIFDDQFSVERPDGSNFTLKIRSTKLEDSAMYFCASRTADRRSYEQYFGPGTRLTVT.